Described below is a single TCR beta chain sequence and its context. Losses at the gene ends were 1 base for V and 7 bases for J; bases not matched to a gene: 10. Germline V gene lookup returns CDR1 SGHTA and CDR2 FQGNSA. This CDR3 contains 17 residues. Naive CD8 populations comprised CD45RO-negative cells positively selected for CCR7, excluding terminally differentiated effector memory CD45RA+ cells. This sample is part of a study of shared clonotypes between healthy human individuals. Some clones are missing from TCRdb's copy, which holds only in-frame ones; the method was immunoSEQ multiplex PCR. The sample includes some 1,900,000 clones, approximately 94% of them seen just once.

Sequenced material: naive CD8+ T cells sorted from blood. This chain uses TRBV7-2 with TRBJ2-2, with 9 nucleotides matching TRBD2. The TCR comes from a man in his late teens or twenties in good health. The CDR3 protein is CASSLDGREGLGGELFF. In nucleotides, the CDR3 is TGTGCCAGCAGCTTAGATGGGCGGGAGGGCCTTGGCGGGGAGCTGTTTTTT.